Shown below are 14 T cell receptor beta chains from a single sample sequenced in a study of OX40 agonist ivuxolimab in advanced cancers. TCRdb's table, derived via immunoSEQ multiplex PCR, lists solely in-frame clones and lacks some. The table has more than 75,000 clones, roughly nine tenths seen once. This material consisted of CD4+ or CD8+ T cells sorted from blood, taken in a trial of the OX40 agonist ivuxolimab. Receptor source: an adult with an advanced solid tumor such as melanoma, head and neck, liver or kidney cancer.

The V gene is TRBV29-1, the J gene TRBJ1-1; 7 bases agree with TRBD1. Germline lookup yields CDR1 SQVTM and CDR2 ANQGSEA. The CDR3 has 14 amino acids. The V gene end was trimmed by 7 bases and the J gene end by 0 bases; junction bases not matched to a gene: 8. This chain's CDR3 is CSARQGTLNTEAFF. The CDR3 DNA sequence: TGCAGCGCCCGACAGGGAACCTTGAACACTGAAGCTTTCTTT.

The rearrangement uses TRBV10-2 and TRBJ2-7, with 9 bases aligning to TRBD1. Trimming cost V 5 bases and J 0 bases; bases outside gene matches: 5. CDR1 is WSHSY, CDR2 SAAADI, per germline. The CDR3 spans 15 residues. The chain's CDR3 is CASSLQGASSYEQYF. Written as DNA, the CDR3 is TGCGCCAGCAGTTTACAGGGGGCTTCCTCCTACGAGCAGTACTTC.

This chain links TRBV28 with TRBJ2-3; 7 bases fit TRBD2. V lost 5 bases, J lost 4 bases, and 3 bases stayed unmatched. Germline V lookup: CDR1 MDHEN, CDR2 SYDVKM. The CDR3 spans 13 residues. The CDR3 nucleotides read TGTGCCAGCAGTATTCTAGCGGCAGATACGCAGTATTTT. Protein: CASSILAADTQYF.

V gene TRBV5-1 combines with J gene TRBJ2-3, with TRBD2 matching 7 bases. The V gene's germline CDR1 is SGHRS and CDR2 YFSETQ. The CDR3 runs to 14 residues. Trimming at V came to 2 bases and at J to 3 bases, leaving 3 bases not matched to a gene. CDR3 loop: CASSFSRETDTQYF. CDR3 coding DNA: TGCGCCAGCAGCTTTTCGCGGGAGACAGATACGCAGTATTTT.

This chain links TRBV4-1 with TRBJ2-1; 10 positions match TRBD2. J was trimmed by 8 bases and V by 0 bases; bases with no gene match: 7. Looked up from germline, CDR1 is MGHRA and CDR2 is YSYEKL. CDR3 length equals 16 residues. CDR3: CASSQDGTSVVDEQFF. The CDR3 DNA is TGCGCCAGCAGCCAAGATGGGACTAGCGTCGTCGATGAGCAGTTCTTC.

CDR3 sequence reads: CASSIDQGHLYEQYF. The CDR3 DNA sequence: TGTGCCAGTAGTATAGATCAGGGACATCTCTACGAGCAGTACTTC. The chain recombines TRBV19 with TRBJ2-7; D is possibly TRBD1 (6 bases). Per the germline V gene, CDR1 is LNHDA and CDR2 is SQIVND (reference sequence). This CDR3 is 15 amino acids long. Trimming cost V 0 bases and J 3 bases, with 12 bases left between them.

V is TRBV10-3 and J is TRBJ2-2; 11 bases are shared with TRBD1. In germline, CDR1 is ENHRY, CDR2 SYGVKD. This CDR3 region has 16 residues. V lost 6 bases to trimming and J lost 7 bases; unmatched junction nucleotides: 10. CDR3 residues: CAIRDRGLVDIGELFF. Written as DNA, the CDR3 is TGTGCCATCAGGGACAGGGGGCTCGTGGACATCGGGGAGCTGTTTTTT.

The J gene is TRBJ1-3, the V gene TRBV6-6, with 7 bases fitting TRBD1. V shed 5 bases, J shed 0 bases, and the junction held 1 base outside the gene matches. This CDR3 is built from 14 residues. CDR1 is MNHNY, CDR2 SVGAGI, per germline (reference sequence). CDR3 bases: TGTGCCAGCAGTGGGACAGCCTCTGGAAACACCATATATTTT. This sequence encodes CASSGTASGNTIYF.

The CDR3: CASSLESQGKSSSYEQYF. For the CDR3, the DNA is TGCGCCAGCAGCTTGGAATCCCAGGGGAAATCTAGCTCCTACGAGCAGTACTTC. This chain uses TRBV5-1 with TRBJ2-7; maybe TRBD1 (6 bases). With 0 bases removed from V and 0 bases from J, the gap between germline ends came to 19 bases. CDR1 is SGHRS, CDR2 YFSETQ, per germline. The CDR3 length is 18 residues.

The chain has TRBV19 and TRBJ2-1; D possibly corresponds to TRBD2 (5 bases). The germline gives CDR1 LNHDA, CDR2 SQIVND (reference sequence). The CDR3 is made up of 13 amino acids. V dropped 0 bases and J dropped 12 bases, with 12 bases sitting between them. The CDR3 region is CASSIDEGSLQFF. CDR3 sequence (DNA): TGTGCCAGTAGTATAGACGAGGGATCGTTGCAGTTCTTC.

V is TRBV9 and J is TRBJ2-1; 9 bases fit TRBD2. From germline, CDR1 is SGDLS and CDR2 YYNGEE. The CDR3 loop spans 16 amino acids. Trimming removed 6 bases from V and 3 bases from J; junction bases left unmatched: 10. The CDR3 loop is CASNPGTSSLYNEQFF. The CDR3 nucleotides read TGTGCCAGCAACCCCGGGACTAGCTCCCTCTACAATGAGCAGTTCTTC.

The J gene is TRBJ1-2, the V gene TRBV4-3; 11 nucleotides line up with TRBD1. Germline loops: CDR1 LGHNA, CDR2 YSLEER. This CDR3 has 13 amino acids. J lost 8 bases, V lost 5 bases, and 4 bases had no gene match. The CDR3: CASSSGQGVGYTF. The CDR3 bases are TGCGCCAGCAGCTCGGGACAGGGGGTAGGCTACACCTTC.

V gene TRBV11-2 combines with J gene TRBJ1-1; 9 positions match TRBD1. Losses at the gene ends were 5 bases for V and 1 base for J; bases not matched to a gene: 5. This CDR3 contains 15 residues. Germline CDR1 is SGHAT and CDR2 is FQNNGV. The CDR3: CASSQGTGRNTEAFF. CDR3 coding DNA: TGTGCCAGCAGCCAAGGGACAGGGAGGAACACTGAAGCTTTCTTT.

The chain recombines TRBV6-5 with TRBJ1-2; 7 positions agree with TRBD1. The CDR3 has 15 residues. Germline CDR1 is MNHEY and CDR2 is SVGAGI. Trimming at V came to 6 bases and at J to 0 bases, leaving 7 bases not matched to a gene. The CDR3 protein is CASSSGQAANYGYTF. The CDR3 bases are TGTGCCAGCAGCTCCGGACAGGCAGCTAACTATGGCTACACCTTC.